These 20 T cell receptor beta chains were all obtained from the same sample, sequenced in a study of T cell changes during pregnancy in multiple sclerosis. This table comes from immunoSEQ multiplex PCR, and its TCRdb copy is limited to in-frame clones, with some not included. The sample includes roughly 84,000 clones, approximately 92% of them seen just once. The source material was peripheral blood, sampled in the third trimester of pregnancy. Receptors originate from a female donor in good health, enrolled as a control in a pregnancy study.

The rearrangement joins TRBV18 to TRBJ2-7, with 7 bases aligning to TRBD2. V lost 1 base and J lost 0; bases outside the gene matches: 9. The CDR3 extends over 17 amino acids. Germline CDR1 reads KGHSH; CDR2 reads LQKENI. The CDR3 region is CASSPRLAVSSSYEQYF. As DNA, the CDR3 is TGTGCCAGCTCACCACGTCTAGCGGTTTCCAGCTCCTACGAGCAGTACTTC.

This CDR3 reads CASSQPSENTGELFF. The CDR3 coding sequence is TGCGCCAGCAGCCAGCCTAGCGAGAACACCGGGGAGCTGTTTTTT. The chain is built from TRBV4-1 and TRBJ2-2; tentative D call: TRBD2 (6 bases). Trimming removed 3 bases at V and 1 base at J, with 9 bases between. The CDR3 consists of 15 residues. The germline V gene encodes CDR1 MGHRA and CDR2 YSYEKL.

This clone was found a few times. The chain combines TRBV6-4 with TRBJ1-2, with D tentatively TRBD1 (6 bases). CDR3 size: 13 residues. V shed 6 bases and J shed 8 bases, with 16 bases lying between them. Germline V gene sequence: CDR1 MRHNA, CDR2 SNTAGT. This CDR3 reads CASRRTATSGYTF. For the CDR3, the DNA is TGTGCCAGCAGAAGGACAGCGACGAGCGGCTACACCTTC.

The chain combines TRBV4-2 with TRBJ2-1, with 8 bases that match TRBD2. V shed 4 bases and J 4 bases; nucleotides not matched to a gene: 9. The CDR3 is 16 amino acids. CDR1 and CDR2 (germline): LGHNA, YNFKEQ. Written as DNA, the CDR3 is TGTGCCAGCAGCCGAGACAGCGGGAGTGGGTACAATGAGCAGTTCTTC. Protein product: CASSRDSGSGYNEQFF.

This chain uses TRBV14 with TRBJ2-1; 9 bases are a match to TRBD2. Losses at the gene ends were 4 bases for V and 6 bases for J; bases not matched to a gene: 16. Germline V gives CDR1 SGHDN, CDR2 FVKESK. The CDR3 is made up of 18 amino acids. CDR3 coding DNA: TGTGCCAGCAGCCCTCTCCCCCTTGTGGCGGGAGGGGGCAATGAGCAGTTCTTC. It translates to CASSPLPLVAGGGNEQFF.

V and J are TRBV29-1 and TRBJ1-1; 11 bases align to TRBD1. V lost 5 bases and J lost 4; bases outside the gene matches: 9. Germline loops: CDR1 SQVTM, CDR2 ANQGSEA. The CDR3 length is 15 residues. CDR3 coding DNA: TGCAGCGTTACGGACAGGGGGCCAGGTGGCACTGAAGCTTTCTTT. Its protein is CSVTDRGPGGTEAFF.

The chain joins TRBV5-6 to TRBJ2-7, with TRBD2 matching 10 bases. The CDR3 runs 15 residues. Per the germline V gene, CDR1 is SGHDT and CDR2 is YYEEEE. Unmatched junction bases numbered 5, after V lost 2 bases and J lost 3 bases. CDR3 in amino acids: CASSLSGRALYEQYF. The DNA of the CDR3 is TGTGCCAGCAGCTTAAGCGGGAGGGCCCTCTACGAGCAGTACTTC.

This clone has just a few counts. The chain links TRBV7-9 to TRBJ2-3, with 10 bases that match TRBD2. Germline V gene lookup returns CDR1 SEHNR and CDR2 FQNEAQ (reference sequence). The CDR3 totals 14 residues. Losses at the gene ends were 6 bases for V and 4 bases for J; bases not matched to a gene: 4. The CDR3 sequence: CASSDSGRSDTQYF. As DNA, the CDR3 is TGTGCCAGCAGTGATAGCGGGAGGTCAGATACGCAGTATTTT.

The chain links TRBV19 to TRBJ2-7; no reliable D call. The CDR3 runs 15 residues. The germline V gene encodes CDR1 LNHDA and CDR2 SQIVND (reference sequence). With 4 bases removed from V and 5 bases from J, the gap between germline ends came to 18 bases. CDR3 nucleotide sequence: TGTGCCAGTAGTACCGACTCAAACCCGCTGGACGAGCAGTACTTC. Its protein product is CASSTDSNPLDEQYF.

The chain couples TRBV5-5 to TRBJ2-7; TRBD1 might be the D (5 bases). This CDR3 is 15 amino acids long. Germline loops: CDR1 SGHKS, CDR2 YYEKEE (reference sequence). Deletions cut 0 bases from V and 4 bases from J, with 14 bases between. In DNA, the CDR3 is TGTGCCAGCAGCTTGGGTCAGGCCAGGGCTTACGAGCAGTACTTC. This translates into CASSLGQARAYEQYF.

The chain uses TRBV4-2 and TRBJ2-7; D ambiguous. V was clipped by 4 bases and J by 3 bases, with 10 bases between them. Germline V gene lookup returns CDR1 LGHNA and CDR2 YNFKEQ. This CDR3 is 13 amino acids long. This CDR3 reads CASSPDGDYEQYF. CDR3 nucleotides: TGTGCCAGCAGCCCCGACGGAGACTACGAGCAGTACTTC.

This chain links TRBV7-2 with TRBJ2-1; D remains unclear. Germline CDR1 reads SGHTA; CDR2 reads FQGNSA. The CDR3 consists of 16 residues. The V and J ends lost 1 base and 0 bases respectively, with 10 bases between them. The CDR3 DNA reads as TGTGCCAGCAGCTTAGTTGGCGCTAGCTCCTACAATGAGCAGTTCTTC. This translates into CASSLVGASSYNEQFF.

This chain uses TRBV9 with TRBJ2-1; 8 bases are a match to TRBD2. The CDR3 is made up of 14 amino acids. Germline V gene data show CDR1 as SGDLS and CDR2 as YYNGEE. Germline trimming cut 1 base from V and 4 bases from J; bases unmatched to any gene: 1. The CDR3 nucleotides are TGTGCCAGCAGCGTATCGGGAGGGTACAATGAGCAGTTCTTC. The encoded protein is CASSVSGGYNEQFF. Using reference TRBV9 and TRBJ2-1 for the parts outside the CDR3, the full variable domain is DSGVTQTPKHLITATGQRVTLRCSPRSGDLSVYWYQQSLDQGLQFLIQYYNGEERAKGNILERFSAQQFPDLHSELNLSSLELGDSALYFCASSVSGGYNEQFFGPGTRLTVL.

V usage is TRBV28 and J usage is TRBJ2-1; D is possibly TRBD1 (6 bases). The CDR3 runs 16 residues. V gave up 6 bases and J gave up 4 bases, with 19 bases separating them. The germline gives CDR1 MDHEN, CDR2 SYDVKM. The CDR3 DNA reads TGTGCCAGCAGCTCTGGGGGCCCAAGGCGTTACAATGAGCAGTTCTTC. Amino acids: CASSSGGPRRYNEQFF.

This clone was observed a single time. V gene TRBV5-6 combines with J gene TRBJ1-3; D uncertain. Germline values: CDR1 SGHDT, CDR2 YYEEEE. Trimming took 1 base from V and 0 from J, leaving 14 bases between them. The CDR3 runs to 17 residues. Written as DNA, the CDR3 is TGTGCCAGCAGCTTGCGGGGAAACTTTCTCTCTGGAAACACCATATATTTT. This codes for CASSLRGNFLSGNTIYF.

This CDR3 reads CASSWMGRGYTDTQYF. The DNA of the CDR3 is TGTGCCAGCAGCTGGATGGGCAGGGGATACACAGATACGCAGTATTTT. The chain has TRBV11-2 and TRBJ2-3, with a tentative D call TRBD1 (6 bases). The CDR3 runs 16 residues. Trimming removed 4 bases from V and 2 bases from J, with 16 bases in between. The V gene's germline CDR1 is SGHAT and CDR2 FQNNGV.

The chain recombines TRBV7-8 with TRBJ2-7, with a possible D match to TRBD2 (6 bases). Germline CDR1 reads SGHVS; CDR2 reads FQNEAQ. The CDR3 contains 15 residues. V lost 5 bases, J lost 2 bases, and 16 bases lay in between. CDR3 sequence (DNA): TGTGCCAGCAGCCGGGGGAGGATGGGGCCCTACGAGCAGTACTTC. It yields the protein CASSRGRMGPYEQYF.

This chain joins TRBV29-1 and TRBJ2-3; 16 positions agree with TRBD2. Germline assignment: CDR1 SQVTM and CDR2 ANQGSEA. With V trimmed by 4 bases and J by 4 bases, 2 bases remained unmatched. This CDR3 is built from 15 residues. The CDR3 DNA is TGCAGCGTTGGGGGACTAGCGGGAGGGGCAGATACGCAGTATTTT. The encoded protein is CSVGGLAGGADTQYF.

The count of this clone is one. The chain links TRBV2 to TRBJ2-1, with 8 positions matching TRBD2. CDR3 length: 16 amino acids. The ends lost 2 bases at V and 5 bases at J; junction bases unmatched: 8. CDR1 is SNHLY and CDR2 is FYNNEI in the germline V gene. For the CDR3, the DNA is TGTGCCAGCAGTGAACCGGAACTAGCGGTAGACAATGAGCAGTTCTTC. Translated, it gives CASSEPELAVDNEQFF.

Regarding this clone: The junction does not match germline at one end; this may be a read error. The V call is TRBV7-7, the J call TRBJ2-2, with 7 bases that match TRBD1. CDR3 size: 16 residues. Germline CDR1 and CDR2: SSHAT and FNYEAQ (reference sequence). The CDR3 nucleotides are TGTGCTAGCAGCCCCCGGGACAGTCAAACTGGGGGGGAGCTGTTTTTT. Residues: CASSPRDSQTGGELFF.